Presented here are 23 T cell receptor beta chains from one specimen sequenced in a study of metastatic and nonmetastatic thyroid tumors. Treatment of any kind had been given to no patient before thyroid surgery. TCRdb used MiXCR to call clones anew from the PCR reads. The table includes about 27,000 clones, approximately 15% detected once. The sample comprised blood. Every receptor here comes from a male donor with papillary thyroid cancer or a benign thyroid nodule (not recorded which). Some clones in this sample may be carry-over from other donors' samples.

The table lists this clone with many counts. V usage is TRBV5-1 and J usage is TRBJ2-2; the match to TRBD1 covers 9 bases. Germline assignment: CDR1 SGHRS and CDR2 YFSETQ. V shed 9 bases, J shed 1 base, and the junction held 13 bases outside the gene matches. This CDR3 is built from 17 residues. The CDR3 sequence is CATQEGTGKLNTGELFF. In DNA, the CDR3 is TGCGCCACCCAGGAAGGGACAGGGAAATTGAACACCGGGGAGCTGTTTTTT.

This clone was recorded many times. The gene calls are TRBV7-6 and TRBJ2-5; D might be TRBD1 or TRBD2, each matching 5 bases. Deletions cut 1 base from V and 5 bases from J, with 11 bases between. The CDR3 has 14 residues. CDR1 and CDR2 from the germline V gene are SGHVS and FNYEAQ. The CDR3 loop is CASSLESWGETQYF. CDR3 sequence (DNA): TGTGCCAGCAGCTTAGAATCCTGGGGGGAGACCCAGTACTTC. Combining the CDR3 with reference TRBV7-6 and TRBJ2-5 gives the whole variable domain GAGVSQSPRYKVTKRGQDVALRCDPISGHVSLYWYRQALGQGPEFLTYFNYEAQQDKSGLPNDRFSAERPEGSISTLTIQRTEQRDSAMYRCASSLESWGETQYFGPGTRLLVL.

CDR3 region: CSSVPSSWNTEAFF. In nucleotides, the CDR3 is TGCAGTTCCGTCCCGTCCAGCTGGAACACTGAAGCTTTCTTT. The V gene is TRBV20-1, the J gene TRBJ1-1, with D unresolved. The CDR3 consists of 14 residues. Per the germline V gene, CDR1 is DFQATT and CDR2 is SNEGSKA (reference sequence). V was pared by 8 bases and J by 1 base, with 17 bases between.

This clone is termed medium-sized. V usage is TRBV7-8 and J usage is TRBJ2-7, with unresolved D. CDR3 size: 12 residues. V lost 2 bases, J lost 3 bases, and 5 bases lay in between. Germline CDR1 reads SGHVS; CDR2 reads FQNEAQ. As DNA, the CDR3 is TGTGCCAGCAGCTTACTAGGCTACGAGCAGTACTTC. It codes for CASSLLGYEQYF.

This clone has at least ten counts. The chain combines TRBV7-9 with TRBJ2-3, with a weak D call TRBD1 (5 bases). V was pared by 4 bases and J by 6 bases, with 11 bases between. The CDR3 sequence is 13 residues long. Germline CDR1 and CDR2: SEHNR and FQNEAQ (reference sequence). CDR3 sequence reads: CASSSVQVDTQYF. Here the CDR3 DNA reads TGTGCCAGCAGCTCAGTACAGGTGGATACGCAGTATTTT.

At least ten counts were recorded for this clone. This rearrangement joins TRBV6-1 to TRBJ2-7, with 12 bases that match TRBD1. Trimming cost V 5 bases and J 6 bases; bases outside gene matches: 11. This CDR3 comprises 16 residues. Germline V lookup: CDR1 MNHNS, CDR2 SASEGT. As DNA, the CDR3 is TGTGCCAGCAGTCCTACCTCCGGGACAGGGGGCAGCGAGCAGTACTTC. Residues: CASSPTSGTGGSEQYF.

This clone has at least ten counts. The sample carries other DNA sequences with the same CDR3. This rearrangement joins TRBV7-2 to TRBJ2-1, with 9 bases identical to TRBD1. The germline gives CDR1 SGHTA, CDR2 FQGNSA. V shed 5 bases and J 8 bases; nucleotides not matched to a gene: 7. The CDR3 extends over 14 amino acids. CDR3 sequence (DNA): TGTGCCAGCAGCGTGGACAGGGGTGTGGATGAGCAGTTCTTC. Amino acid sequence: CASSVDRGVDEQFF.

This clone was observed at least ten times. The rearrangement joins TRBV5-1 to TRBJ1-3, with D maybe TRBD1 (6 bases). The CDR3 spans 15 residues. Trimming removed 4 bases from V and 0 bases from J, with 11 bases in between. Per germline, CDR1 SGHRS and CDR2 YFSETQ. The CDR3 region has the DNA TGCGCCAGCAGCGCGGACAGTTTCTCTGGAAACACCATATATTTT. As protein: CASSADSFSGNTIYF.

This clone was recorded at least ten times. For the CDR3, the DNA is TGTGCCACATGGGGAGGGGGCCTCTCCGAGCAGTACTTC. It encodes CATWGGGLSEQYF. This chain joins TRBV6-1 and TRBJ2-7; D could derive from TRBD1 or TRBD2 (7 bases each). This CDR3 region has 13 residues. Trimming took off 10 bases at V and 6 bases at J, with 19 bases between the two ends. Per the germline V gene, CDR1 is MNHNS and CDR2 is SASEGT.

This clone was seen many times. The rearrangement uses TRBV5-1 and TRBJ2-5; 8 bases fit TRBD1. The CDR3 has 16 amino acids. The junction had 9 bases not matched to a gene; V was cut back by 0 bases and J by 5 bases. Germline values: CDR1 SGHRS, CDR2 YFSETQ. This CDR3 reads CASSLGSGGIGETQYF. In nucleotides, the CDR3 is TGCGCCAGCAGCTTGGGGTCAGGGGGCATCGGGGAGACCCAGTACTTC.

At least ten counts were recorded for this clone. One end of the junction does not line up with germline, which may come from a read error. The chain recombines TRBV12-3 or TRBV12-4 with TRBJ2-1, with 8 bases fitting TRBD2. CDR3 length: 14 amino acids. The CDR3 loop reads CASRLAGRHNEQFF. Written as DNA, the CDR3 is TGTGCCAGCAGATTAGCGGGGAGGCACAATGAGCAGTTCTTC.

Regarding this clone: At one end, the junction sequence differs from germline, possibly due to a read error. This sequence joins TRBV7-9 and TRBJ2-6, with 7 nucleotides matching TRBD2. Germline V gene sequence: CDR1 SEHNR, CDR2 FQNEAQ (reference sequence). This CDR3 region has 15 residues. The chain's CDR3 is CTSSWGGSGANVLTF. The CDR3 nucleotides read TGTACCAGCAGCTGGGGGGGCTCTGGGGCCAACGTCCTGACTTTC.

Relative to its sample, this clone is medium-sized. The chain has TRBV11-3 and TRBJ1-2; D possibly corresponds to TRBD1 (6 bases). The CDR3 sequence is 14 residues long. Trimming removed 3 bases at V and 1 base at J, with 9 bases between. Germline values: CDR1 SGHNT, CDR2 YENEEA. CDR3 nucleotide sequence: TGTGCCAGCAGCTTGGCAGGGGTTAACTATGGCTACACCTTC. Residues: CASSLAGVNYGYTF.

This clone was detected many times. A much bigger clone sits one base away, suggesting this may be a read error. The same CDR3 arises from other DNA sequences in this sample as well. The J gene is TRBJ2-1, the V gene TRBV5-1, with D perhaps given as TRBD1 or TRBD2 (5 bases each). In germline, CDR1 is SGHRS, CDR2 YFSETQ. This CDR3 comprises 14 residues. The V gene lost 4 bases and the J gene lost 8 bases, with 16 bases spanning the gap. The CDR3 region is CASSRRQGRDEQFF. The CDR3 bases are TGCGCCAGCAGCAGGAGGCAGGGTAGGGATGAGCAGTTCTTC.

This clone was detected a few times. J is TRBJ2-7 and V is TRBV28, with 7 bases fitting TRBD2. V lost 3 bases and J lost 6; bases outside the gene matches: 8. CDR1 and CDR2 (germline): MDHEN, SYDVKM. The CDR3 consists of 14 residues. The CDR3 DNA follows: TGTGCCAGCAGTTTGGCGGGAGATCTCGGCGAGCAGTACTTC. It yields the protein CASSLAGDLGEQYF.

The chain has TRBV5-1 and TRBJ1-1, with D tentatively TRBD1 (6 bases). The CDR3 runs 12 residues. V was shortened by 4 bases and J by 11 bases, with 15 bases between the two germline ends. Germline V gene data show CDR1 as SGHRS and CDR2 as YFSETQ. CDR3 residues: CASSPAQGQAFF. Here the CDR3 DNA reads TGCGCCAGCAGCCCGGCGCAGGGGCAGGCTTTCTTT.

This clone was seen ten or more times. This chain links TRBV28 with TRBJ2-7; D not certain. This CDR3 has 12 amino acids. Trimming cost V 5 bases and J 9 bases, with 14 bases left between them. Germline CDR1 is MDHEN and CDR2 is SYDVKM. The CDR3 nucleotides are TGTGCCAGCAGTAAATCCGTGGGCCCGCAGTACTTC. Translating it yields CASSKSVGPQYF. Combining the CDR3 with reference TRBV28 and TRBJ2-7 gives the whole variable domain DVKVTQSSRYLVKRTGEKVFLECVQDMDHENMFWYRQDPGLGLRLIYFSYDVKMKEKGDIPEGYSVSREKKERFSLILESASTNQTSMYLCASSKSVGPQYFGPGTRLTVT.

This clone came up many times. CDR3 nucleotide sequence: TGTGCCAGCAGTAAGGGGACAGGGAGTCCGAACACTGAAGCTTTCTTT. Translated: CASSKGTGSPNTEAFF. The chain links TRBV6-1 to TRBJ1-1; 9 bases fit TRBD1. The CDR3 contains 16 residues. With 5 bases clipped from V and 1 base from J, the junction kept 8 bases outside the gene matches. The V gene's germline CDR1 is MNHNS and CDR2 SASEGT.

This chain links TRBV6-1 with TRBJ2-7; D is tentatively TRBD1 or TRBD2 (5 bases each). Germline CDR1 MNHNS, CDR2 SASEGT. This CDR3 spans 15 amino acids. Trimming removed 4 bases at V and 2 bases at J, with 15 bases between. CDR3 bases: TGTGCCAGCAGTGGGGGACCCGAACCCACCTACGAGCAGTACTTC. Translated, it gives CASSGGPEPTYEQYF.

This clone was seen ten or more times. The chain has TRBV18 and TRBJ1-2, with TRBD1 identical over 8 bases. V shed 5 bases and J 7 bases; nucleotides not matched to a gene: 12. Germline CDR1 KGHSH, CDR2 LQKENI. The CDR3 runs to 15 residues. CDR3 amino acids: CASSGSQDRVGGYTF. The CDR3 nucleotides read TGTGCCAGCTCAGGTTCACAGGACAGGGTCGGTGGCTACACCTTC.

This clone was counted at least ten times. The chain uses TRBV19 and TRBJ2-2; tentative D call: TRBD1 (6 bases). Germline assignment: CDR1 LNHDA and CDR2 SQIVND (reference sequence). The CDR3 length is 17 residues. Between the trimmed V and J ends, which lost 9 bases and 3 bases, there was a span of 23 bases. CDR3 DNA: TGTGCCAGCTCGGGTGGGGGTAACAGGGCGGACACCGGGGAGCTGTTTTTT. Protein product: CASSGGGNRADTGELFF.

This clone was recorded at least ten times. J is TRBJ2-4 and V is TRBV12-3 or TRBV12-4, with unresolved D. V was clipped by 8 bases and J by 1 base, with 12 bases between them. CDR3 length: 14 amino acids. The CDR3 DNA follows: TGTGCCAGCCGCGTAGGGATCGCCAAAAACATTCAGTACTTC. The encoded protein is CASRVGIAKNIQYF.

This clone was seen at least ten times. This chain joins TRBV4-1 and TRBJ2-7, with TRBD1 matching over 9 bases. Per the germline V gene, CDR1 is MGHRA and CDR2 is YSYEKL. V lost 4 bases and J lost 5; bases outside the gene matches: 9. The CDR3 totals 15 residues. The CDR3 nucleotides read TGCGCCAGCAGCCGCACGCCCGGGACAGGGAACGAGCAGTACTTC. This translates into CASSRTPGTGNEQYF.